The entry below gives a single T cell receptor (beta chain) sequence along with its context. The antigen is undetermined. The data were obtained in a study of CD8+ T cells in alopecia areata. Study overall: Oral tofacitinib (5 to 10 mg twice daily) was administered to treated patients. Study-wide results and limits: Scalp sequencing captures resident alphabeta T cells of normal skin too.

Between the trimmed V and J ends, which lost 0 bases and 2 bases, there was a span of 10 bases. Germline V lookup: CDR1 SGDLS, CDR2 YYNGEE. The CDR3 runs to 15 residues. Treatment here: oral pan-JAK inhibitor, 5-10 mg twice daily. cDNA reverse transcribed from extracted RNA served as the sequencing template. The table came from immunoSEQ multiplex PCR; TCRdb's copy has only in-frame clones and leaves some out. The repertoire holds about 220,000 clones, with about 57% as singletons. Here the sequenced sample was CD4+ T cells sorted from blood, taken at week 4, from a patient treated with tofacitinib. The rearrangement joins TRBV9 to TRBJ2-3; maybe TRBD2 (6 bases). The receptor was isolated from a human donor with alopecia areata. CDR3 sequence: CASSVAGDHTDTQYF. The CDR3 DNA reads TGTGCCAGCAGCGTAGCGGGGGACCACACAGATACGCAGTATTTT.